A selection of T cell receptor beta chains follows, all from one sample in a study of T cell responses to AZD1222 COVID-19 vaccine. Sequenced by immunoSEQ multiplex PCR; TCRdb stores in-frame clones only, minus some. The profile shows around 270,000 clones, around 92% of them singletons. The sample here was peripheral blood, taken 28 days after the second AZD1222 dose. These receptor sequences come from an adult who received the AZD1222 COVID-19 vaccine. The CDR3 runs from the conserved cysteine through the conserved F or W. Fields, in order: D gene, J gene, V gene, clone size, CDR3 protein, CDR3 DNA. The D gene is left open where the match is weak. For some rows the clone size is stated as once, few or many, or as a class when expanded; others skip it.

>NA|TRBJ1-1|TRBV18|once
CASSTMGLNTEAFF
TGTGCCAGCTCAACCATGGGCCTGAACACTGAAGCTTTCTTT
>NA|TRBJ2-7|TRBV3-1/TRBV3-2|NA
CASSQGEGWSAYEQYF
TGTGCCAGCAGCCAAGGGGAAGGGTGGAGCGCCTACGAGCAGTACTTC
>NA|TRBJ1-6|TRBV6-1|NA
CASSDRVITPLHF
TGTGCCAGCAGTGACAGGGTTATTACACCCCTCCACTTT
>TRBD2|TRBJ2-5|TRBV14|NA
CASSQDRLAVQETQYF
TGTGCCAGCAGCCAAGATCGACTAGCGGTCCAAGAGACCCAGTACTTC
>NA|TRBJ2-7|TRBV28|NA
CASSLYIYEQYF
TGTGCCAGCAGTTTATACATCTACGAGCAGTACTTC
>NA|TRBJ1-5|TRBV7-8|NA
CASSLRDINQPQHF
TGTGCCAGCAGCTTACGAGACATTAATCAGCCCCAGCATTTT
>NA|TRBJ1-1|TRBV11-2|NA
CASSSMGITEAFF
TGTGCCAGCAGCAGTATGGGGATCACTGAAGCTTTCTTT
>NA|TRBJ1-5|TRBV10-3|NA
CAISGTGVGQPQHF
TGTGCCATCAGTGGGACCGGGGTTGGTCAGCCCCAGCATTTT
>TRBD1|TRBJ1-2|TRBV28|NA
CASSLSRGDYGYTF
TGTGCCAGCAGTTTATCCAGGGGGGACTATGGCTACACCTTC
>TRBD2|TRBJ2-1|TRBV28|NA
CASSLLTSGSRDNEQFF
TGTGCCAGCAGTTTATTAACTAGCGGGAGCCGGGACAATGAGCAGTTCTTC
>NA|TRBJ2-5|TRBV24-1|NA
CATSERQLPTQYF
TGTGCCACCAGTGAGAGACAGTTGCCGACCCAGTACTTC
>TRBD2|TRBJ2-5|TRBV28|NA
CASSQGTSGDQETQYF
TGTGCCAGCAGTCAGGGGACTAGCGGAGACCAAGAGACCCAGTACTTC
>NA|TRBJ2-7|TRBV6-1|few
CASSDESTLGVWSYEQYF
TGTGCCAGCAGTGACGAATCTACCCTCGGGGTATGGTCCTACGAGCAGTACTTC
>TRBD2|TRBJ2-1|TRBV27|once
CASSLLGTSKNEQFF
TGTGCCAGCAGCCTCCTCGGGACTAGCAAAAATGAGCAGTTCTTC
>NA|TRBJ1-5|TRBV28|NA
CASSYTGSYSNQPQHF
TGTGCCAGCAGTTATACAGGGAGCTATAGCAATCAGCCCCAGCATTTT
>TRBD2|TRBJ2-3|TRBV10-3|NA
CAISSPSGRNPDTQYF
TGTGCCATCAGTAGTCCTAGCGGGAGGAACCCAGATACGCAGTATTTT
>NA|TRBJ2-1|TRBV15|NA
CATSTRVHNEQFF
TGTGCCACCAGCACCCGGGTACACAATGAGCAGTTCTTC
>NA|TRBJ1-1|TRBV28|NA
CASSFEGGTEAFF
TGTGCCAGCAGTTTTGAGGGGGGCACTGAAGCTTTCTTT
>TRBD1|TRBJ1-2|TRBV10-3|NA
CAISRDRRYGYTF
TGTGCCATCAGTCGGGACAGGCGCTATGGCTACACCTTC
>TRBD1|TRBJ1-6|TRBV28|NA
CASSLTGSSYNSPLHF
TGTGCCAGCAGCTTGACAGGGAGCTCCTATAATTCACCCCTCCACTTT
>NA|TRBJ2-2|TRBV5-6|many
CASSLGTRGELFF
TGTGCCAGCAGCTTGGGCACCCGGGGGGAGCTGTTTTTT
>NA|TRBJ1-2|TRBV12-3/TRBV12-4|NA
CASSLERGGYTF
TGTGCCAGCAGTTTAGAAAGGGGAGGCTACACCTTC
>TRBD2|TRBJ2-7|TRBV28|NA
CASSPPGGRNEQYF
TGTGCCAGCAGTCCCCCGGGCGGGAGAAACGAGCAGTACTTC
>NA|TRBJ2-7|TRBV28|NA
CASSPVAYEQYF
TGTGCCAGCAGTCCCGTCGCCTACGAGCAGTACTTC
>TRBD2|TRBJ2-3|TRBV4-2|NA
CASSPLGSGGSRRDTQYF
TGTGCCAGCAGCCCCCTAGGGAGCGGGGGGAGTAGACGGGATACGCAGTATTTT
>NA|TRBJ1-5|TRBV6-5|NA
CASSYSGNSNQPQHF
TGTGCCAGCAGTTATTCGGGAAATAGCAATCAGCCCCAGCATTTT
>NA|TRBJ1-2|TRBV5-4|NA
CASSDQDTNYGYTF
TGTGCCAGCAGCGATCAGGACACTAACTATGGCTACACCTTC
>NA|TRBJ1-5|TRBV12-3/TRBV12-4|NA
CASGPGRREPQHF
TGTGCCAGCGGCCCTGGACGGAGAGAGCCCCAGCATTTT
>NA|TRBJ2-7|TRBV7-9|NA
CASEGVSYEQYF
TGTGCCAGCGAAGGCGTTTCCTACGAGCAGTACTTC
>NA|TRBJ1-5|TRBV2|NA
CASRVEGTQQPQHF
TGTGCCAGCAGGGTCGAGGGGACGCAGCAGCCCCAGCATTTT
>NA|TRBJ1-1|TRBV19|NA
CASSILGDIPSSTEAFF
TGTGCCAGTAGTATTCTAGGGGACATTCCCTCGAGCACTGAAGCTTTCTTT
>TRBD1|TRBJ2-2|TRBV6-6|once
CATKPGGPGELFF
TGTGCGACCAAACCAGGGGGCCCCGGGGAGCTGTTTTTT
>NA|TRBJ1-1|TRBV28|NA
CASGQAFF
TGTGCCAGCGGGCAAGCTTTCTTT
>TRBD1|TRBJ1-2|TRBV5-1|NA
CASSTGQGGPYGYTF
TGCGCCAGCAGCACCGGACAGGGAGGACCTTATGGCTACACCTTC
>NA|TRBJ1-2|TRBV18|NA
CASSPPSVGDGYTF
TGTGCCAGCTCACCACCGTCAGTTGGAGATGGCTACACCTTC
>NA|TRBJ1-5|TRBV6-1|NA
CASSEGYPNQPQHF
TGTGCCAGCAGTGAAGGTTACCCCAATCAGCCCCAGCATTTT
>NA|TRBJ2-7|TRBV29-1|NA
CSVGGRDLREQYF
TGCAGCGTTGGCGGCAGAGACCTTCGCGAGCAGTACTTC
>NA|TRBJ1-5|TRBV28|NA
CASSQGWYSNQPQHF
TGTGCCAGCAGTCAAGGTTGGTATAGCAATCAGCCCCAGCATTTT
>TRBD2|TRBJ2-1|TRBV2|few
CASSGTSSEQFF
TGTGCCAGCAGCGGGACTAGCAGTGAGCAGTTCTTC
>NA|TRBJ2-1|TRBV12-3/TRBV12-4|few
CASSFGSHNEQFF
TGTGCCAGCAGTTTTGGGTCCCACAATGAGCAGTTCTTC
>NA|TRBJ1-2|TRBV2|once
CASSDGDYGYTF
TGTGCCAGCAGTGACGGCGACTATGGCTACACCTTC
>NA|TRBJ1-1|TRBV7-9|NA
CASSHSVGTDPEAFF
TGTGCCAGCAGCCACTCTGTCGGGACGGACCCTGAAGCTTTCTTT
>NA|TRBJ2-7|TRBV19|NA
CASSQQVSYEQYF
TGTGCCAGTAGTCAACAGGTTTCCTACGAGCAGTACTTC
>NA|TRBJ2-1|TRBV6-5|once
CASTAGGTVYNEQFF
TGTGCCAGCACAGCGGGTGGGACAGTCTACAATGAGCAGTTCTTC
>NA|TRBJ1-6|TRBV2|NA
CASSYQEPDYNSPLHF
TGTGCCAGCAGTTACCAAGAGCCGGACTATAATTCACCCCTCCACTTT
>NA|TRBJ2-7|TRBV9|NA
CASSAGSDYEQYF
TGTGCCAGCAGCGCGGGTAGCGACTACGAGCAGTACTTC
>NA|TRBJ2-7|TRBV9|NA
CASSTGIGYEQYF
TGTGCCAGCTCTACAGGGATAGGGTACGAGCAGTACTTC
>NA|TRBJ1-5|TRBV6-1|NA
CASSEAGANQPQHF
TGTGCCAGCAGTGAAGCGGGAGCCAATCAGCCCCAGCATTTT
>TRBD2|TRBJ2-2|TRBV10-3|NA
CAISATSGRGGDTGELFF
TGTGCCATCAGTGCCACTAGCGGGAGGGGAGGGGACACCGGGGAGCTGTTTTTT
>NA|TRBJ1-5|TRBV4-1|NA
CASSQEGVSNQPQHF
TGCGCCAGCAGCCAAGAAGGGGTTTCTAATCAGCCCCAGCATTTT
>TRBD1|TRBJ1-1|TRBV28|NA
CASRAGGDTEAFF
TGTGCCAGCAGGGCAGGGGGGGACACTGAAGCTTTCTTT
>NA|TRBJ1-4|TRBV19|NA
CASGRREKLFF
TGTGCCAGTGGACGGCGCGAAAAACTGTTTTTT
>NA|TRBJ2-2|TRBV11-2|NA
CASSLGVAGLIGAGELFF
TGTGCCAGCAGCTTAGGGGTGGCGGGACTTATAGGGGCCGGGGAGCTGTTTTTT